These 8 T cell receptor beta chains originate from one sample sequenced in a study of blood T cell repertoires in COVID-19. TCRdb's copy holds only in-frame clones and misses some; the assay was immunoSEQ multiplex PCR. The table lists roughly 14,000 clones, approximately 83% of them singletons. Sequenced sample: peripheral blood. Every receptor here comes from a woman aged 60-70 years with acute or convalescent COVID-19.

This clone was observed once. V is TRBV7-2 and J is TRBJ2-1; TRBD2 matches 7 bases. The CDR3 extends over 11 amino acids. CDR1 and CDR2 from the germline V gene are SGHTA and FQGNSA. The trim removed 6 bases at V and 10 bases at J, leaving 3 bases unmatched. CDR3 sequence: CASSLGGEQFF. The CDR3 coding sequence is TGTGCCAGCAGTCTCGGGGGGGAGCAGTTCTTC.

The chain couples TRBV18 to TRBJ2-1; 10 bases agree with TRBD2. This CDR3 comprises 17 residues. Germline lookup yields CDR1 KGHSH and CDR2 LQKENI. J gave up 7 bases and V 1 base, and 10 bases lay outside the gene matches. CDR3 DNA sequence: TGTGCCAGCTCACCACGTCTCCCTAGCGGGAGTAGAAATGAGCAGTTCTTC. This translates into CASSPRLPSGSRNEQFF.

The gene calls are TRBV7-2 and TRBJ1-6; possibly TRBD1 for D (6 bases). In germline, CDR1 is SGHTA, CDR2 FQGNSA. The CDR3 is made up of 17 amino acids. V was trimmed by 5 bases and J by 5 bases, leaving 19 bases between them. CDR3 in amino acids: CASSPRDTSTDNSPLHF. The CDR3 bases are TGTGCCAGCAGCCCACGGGACACTTCCACCGATAATTCACCCCTCCACTTT.

The CDR3 spells CASSDQTGMNVYEQYF. The CDR3 region has the DNA TGTGCCAGCAGCGACCAGACAGGGATGAACGTCTACGAGCAGTACTTC. The chain couples TRBV9 to TRBJ2-7; 7 nucleotides align to TRBD1. With V trimmed by 3 bases and J by 3 bases, 12 bases remained unmatched. This CDR3 region has 16 residues. Germline V lookup: CDR1 SGDLS, CDR2 YYNGEE.

The chain joins TRBV4-3 to TRBJ2-1, with 11 positions matching TRBD2. Trimming took 4 bases from V and 0 from J; bases not matched to a gene: 8. In germline, CDR1 is LGHNA, CDR2 YSLEER. This CDR3 region has 18 residues. The CDR3 DNA follows: TGCGCCAGCAGCCGGGGGACTAGCGGTGCCCGCTCCTACAATGAGCAGTTCTTC. This sequence encodes CASSRGTSGARSYNEQFF.

The rearrangement uses TRBV18 and TRBJ1-1; 7 nucleotides match TRBD1. V shed 3 bases and J 7 bases; nucleotides not matched to a gene: 5. The CDR3 extends over 13 amino acids. CDR1 is KGHSH and CDR2 is LQKENI in the germline V gene. In nucleotides, the CDR3 is TGTGCCAGCTCACCTGACAGGGCGAGTGAAGCTTTCTTT. This codes for CASSPDRASEAFF.

The V gene is TRBV10-3, the J gene TRBJ1-5; D is ambiguous. From germline, CDR1 is ENHRY and CDR2 SYGVKD. The V end was cut by 0 bases, the J end by 2 bases, with 17 bases between. The CDR3 is 18 amino acids. CDR3 in DNA: TGTGCCATCAGTGAGTCGAAGGCGGGGTTATCGGGCAATCAGCCCCAGCATTTT. Protein sequence: CAISESKAGLSGNQPQHF.

The chain recombines TRBV19 with TRBJ2-3; D is perhaps TRBD1 (6 bases). CDR1 and CDR2 from the germline V gene are LNHDA and SQIVND (reference sequence). The CDR3 covers 14 residues. V gave up 4 bases and J gave up 2 bases, with 10 bases separating them. In DNA, the CDR3 is TGTGCCAGTAGTACCACAGGGTCCACAGATACGCAGTATTTT. Protein sequence: CASSTTGSTDTQYF.